A selection of T cell receptor beta chains follows, all from one sample in a study of beta chain features in type 1 diabetes. The protocol was immunoSEQ multiplex PCR, while the TCRdb copy is restricted to in-frame clones and leaves out a portion. The table records about 160,000 clones, around 9.7% of them present only once. The sample comprised central memory CD4+ T cells from blood. Every receptor here comes from a woman aged 25 to 45 with type 1 diabetes. Both conserved end residues are part of each CDR3. The D gene is left open where the match is weak.

CDR3	D	V	J
CASSLRGTGLYEQYF	TRBD1	TRBV5-1	TRBJ2-7
CASSTGFWSNQPQHF	-	TRBV19	TRBJ1-5
CASSTHRGKSSGANVLTF	TRBD1	TRBV11-3	TRBJ2-6
CASSIRGRLDEQYF	TRBD1	TRBV28	TRBJ2-7
CASSESRTSGSKTQYF	TRBD2	TRBV25-1	TRBJ2-5
CASSLGTGVAGYTF	TRBD1	TRBV5-5	TRBJ1-2
CASSPTQKGGKYTF	-	TRBV18	TRBJ1-2
CASSLYRDYEQYF	-	TRBV5-1	TRBJ2-7
CASSQSGSGVETQYF	TRBD2	TRBV7-9	TRBJ2-5
CASSPINRREGLYNEQFF	TRBD2	TRBV7-9	TRBJ2-1
CATSRDRGQETQYF	TRBD1	TRBV15	TRBJ2-5
CASSLAETGELFF	TRBD2	TRBV5-1	TRBJ2-2
CASSLSFGQETQYF	-	TRBV7-2	TRBJ2-5
CASSSETQYF	-	TRBV28	TRBJ2-5
CASSKDSSYYNEQFF	-	TRBV5-4	TRBJ2-1
CASSFEGSYEQYF	-	TRBV5-1	TRBJ2-7
CSVEGTGSNEKLFF	TRBD1	TRBV29-1	TRBJ1-4
CASSFGGTDENYGYTF	-	TRBV28	TRBJ1-2
CASSQGETARNEQFF	-	TRBV4-1	TRBJ2-1
CASNQRGYSGANVLTF	-	TRBV19	TRBJ2-6
CASSYASGANGGTQYF	-	TRBV6-5	TRBJ2-5
CASSELRSYEQYF	-	TRBV2	TRBJ2-7
CASGLVPGLAGLSQETQYF	TRBD2	TRBV12-5	TRBJ2-5
CASSIVRGQSEQFF	TRBD1	TRBV19	TRBJ2-1
CASRVQGDYEQYF	-	TRBV2	TRBJ2-7
CASSLTGGGYTF	TRBD1	TRBV2	TRBJ1-2
CASSALAGSTDTQYF	TRBD2	TRBV6-1	TRBJ2-3